Listed below are T cell receptor beta chains from one sample, sequenced in a study of T cell changes during pregnancy in multiple sclerosis. Only in-frame clones appear in the TCRdb table, and some are missing; sequencing was by immunoSEQ multiplex PCR. In the table there are around 41,000 clones, just over 90% of which are singletons. The sequenced material came from PBMCs (not recorded whether the cells were cultured). The receptor set was obtained from a female donor with multiple sclerosis, enrolled in a pregnancy study. Both conserved end residues are part of each CDR3. A D gene is named only where the DNA matches it firmly. Clone size is shown for a subset of rows, as once, few, many or a class of expanded clone.

V gene	J gene	clone size	D gene	CDR3 DNA	CDR3 protein
TRBV6-4	TRBJ2-1	NA	NA	TGTGCCAGCAGTGAGAGGGGGGACGGACCCTCCTACAATGAGCAGTTCTTC	CASSERGDGPSYNEQFF
TRBV30	TRBJ2-7	NA	NA	TGTGCCTGGAGGTATGGGGCGGGAAAGGCTTACGAGCAGTACTTC	CAWRYGAGKAYEQYF
TRBV28	TRBJ1-2	NA	NA	TGTGCCAGCAGTACGGGGGGGTTGGGCTACACCTTC	CASSTGGLGYTF
TRBV21-1	TRBJ1-3	NA	NA	TGTGCCAGCAGCAAAGGGGCAGGGGGGGGAAACACCATATATTTT	CASSKGAGGGNTIYF
TRBV6-1	TRBJ2-7	NA	NA	TGTGCCAGCACCGATCGCCCGGGGATCTACGAGCAGTACTTC	CASTDRPGIYEQYF
TRBV5-1	TRBJ2-2	NA	NA	TGCGCCAGCAGCTCTATACTGGGTTCCACCGGGGAGCTGTTTTTT	CASSSILGSTGELFF
TRBV6-6	TRBJ1-1	NA	NA	TGTGCCAGCAATTTAATGAACACTGAAGCTTTCTTT	CASNLMNTEAFF
TRBV5-1	TRBJ2-5	NA	TRBD2	TGCGCCAGCAGCTGGTGGACTAGCGGGGCTGAGACCCAGTACTTC	CASSWWTSGAETQYF
TRBV11-3	TRBJ2-3	once	NA	TGTGCCAGCAGCCCGGACTCAACAGATACGCAGTATTTT	CASSPDSTDTQYF
TRBV10-1	TRBJ1-4	NA	NA	TGCGCCAGCAGTGCACGTAGCGATGAAAAACTGTTTTTT	CASSARSDEKLFF
TRBV11-2	TRBJ1-1	NA	NA	TGTGCCAGCAGCTTAGATATGTTCACTGAAGCTTTCTTT	CASSLDMFTEAFF
TRBV21-1	TRBJ1-5	once	NA	TGTGCCAGCAGCAAAATGGACAGGTTAAGCAATCAGCCCCAGCATTTT	CASSKMDRLSNQPQHF
TRBV11-3	TRBJ2-7	NA	NA	TGTGCCAGCAGCTTAAACAGCCTCGCCTACGAGCAGTACTTC	CASSLNSLAYEQYF
TRBV2	TRBJ2-1	NA	NA	TGTGCCAGCAGTGACTTCCGGGATGAGCAGTTCTTC	CASSDFRDEQFF
TRBV6-6	TRBJ2-7	NA	NA	TGTGCCAGCAGTTACTCAGGGTGGGAGCAGTACTTC	CASSYSGWEQYF
TRBV30	TRBJ1-2	NA	NA	TGTGCCTGGAGGATTAACTATGGCTACACCTTC	CAWRINYGYTF
TRBV29-1	TRBJ2-3	NA	NA	TGCAGCGTTGAAGCCCAGTTACTCACAGATACGCAGTATTTT	CSVEAQLLTDTQYF
TRBV7-7	TRBJ2-5	NA	NA	TGTGCTAGCAGCTTAGCGCAGGGTGGGGAGACCCAGTACTTC	CASSLAQGGETQYF
TRBV9	TRBJ2-7	NA	NA	TGTGCCAGCAGCGTAGGGAGCGGATCCTACGAGCAGTACTTC	CASSVGSGSYEQYF
TRBV11-3	TRBJ2-5	NA	TRBD1	TGTGCCAGCAGCTTAGGTCTCCGGGACAGCCAGGAGACCCAGTACTTC	CASSLGLRDSQETQYF
TRBV18	TRBJ1-1	NA	NA	TGTGCCAGCTCACCGGACGAGAACACTGAAGCTTTCTTT	CASSPDENTEAFF
TRBV10-3	TRBJ2-7	once	NA	TGTGCCATCAGTGAGTGGACCGCCTACGAGCAGTACTTC	CAISEWTAYEQYF
TRBV9	TRBJ2-3	NA	NA	TGTGCCAGCAGCGCCGATACAGAACCCACAGATACGCAGTATTTT	CASSADTEPTDTQYF
TRBV19	TRBJ1-2	few	TRBD1	TGTGCCAGCCAGGACAGGGATGGCTACACCTTC	CASQDRDGYTF
TRBV30	TRBJ1-4	NA	NA	TGTGCCTGGAGTAAGGGCGAAGGGGGTGAAAAACTGTTTTTT	CAWSKGEGGEKLFF
TRBV6-5	TRBJ2-5	NA	NA	TGTGCCAGCAACGGTCCCGCCGGGGAGACCCAGTACTTC	CASNGPAGETQYF
TRBV2	TRBJ2-1	NA	TRBD2	TGTGCCAGCTCGCGGGAGAGCGGGTACAATGAGCAGTTCTTC	CASSRESGYNEQFF
TRBV28	TRBJ1-6	NA	TRBD1	TGTGCCAGCAGTCTCGGGACAGACGAGAGCTCCTATAATTCACCCCTCCACTTT	CASSLGTDESSYNSPLHF
TRBV18	TRBJ2-7	NA	TRBD2	TGTGCCAGCTCCCAGACTAGCGGGGAGACCTACGAGCAGTACTTC	CASSQTSGETYEQYF
TRBV27	TRBJ2-4	NA	NA	TGTGCCAGCAGTTTGCTGTCCGCAAACATTCAGTACTTC	CASSLLSANIQYF
TRBV27	TRBJ2-1	NA	TRBD2	TGTGCCAGCAGTTTATCGTCCCTAGCGGGAGGGAATGAGCAGTTCTTC	CASSLSSLAGGNEQFF
TRBV10-3	TRBJ2-1	NA	TRBD2	TGTGCCATCAGTGGACTAGCGGGGGGAGATGAGCAGTTCTTC	CAISGLAGGDEQFF
TRBV6-5	TRBJ1-5	NA	TRBD1	TGTGCCAGCAGTCCTCAGGGGGCGAGCAATCAGCCCCAGCATTTT	CASSPQGASNQPQHF
TRBV2	TRBJ1-1	NA	NA	TGTGCCAGCCTACGTGACCAGAACACTGAAGCTTTCTTT	CASLRDQNTEAFF
TRBV4-1	TRBJ1-4	NA	NA	TGCGCCAGCAGCCGTCGGGGGTATCAGGTTCTTAATGAAAAACTGTTTTTT	CASSRRGYQVLNEKLFF
TRBV5-1	TRBJ2-5	NA	TRBD1	TGCGCCAGCAGCCACGGACAGGGGGCTACTTTGGTGCCGGAGACCCAGTACTTC	CASSHGQGATLVPETQYF
TRBV14	TRBJ2-7	NA	NA	TGTGCCAGCAGCCAATCGATCCCCTACGAGCAGTACTTC	CASSQSIPYEQYF
TRBV6-1	TRBJ1-1	NA	NA	TGTGCCAGCAGCGAAGGGTCGGAACAGAATGAAGCTTTCTTT	CASSEGSEQNEAFF
TRBV6-1	TRBJ2-2	NA	TRBD2	TGTGCCAGCAGTGGACTAGCGGGAGTAATCACCGGGGAGCTGTTTTTT	CASSGLAGVITGELFF
TRBV10-3	TRBJ2-7	NA	NA	TGTGCCATCAGTGAGTCAGGGCCCTCCACGGAGCAGTACTTC	CAISESGPSTEQYF
TRBV9	TRBJ2-1	NA	TRBD1	TGTGCCAGCAGCGCCCGGGACAGCGGTTACAATGAGCAGTTCTTC	CASSARDSGYNEQFF
TRBV4-1	TRBJ2-7	once	TRBD1	TGCGCCAGCAGCCAAGACCCGGCCACAGGGGGCGAGTACGAGCAGTACTTC	CASSQDPATGGEYEQYF
TRBV7-3	TRBJ1-1	NA	NA	TGTGCCAGCAGCTCCCAGGGCACCAACACTGAAGCTTTCTTT	CASSSQGTNTEAFF
TRBV2	TRBJ1-2	medium-sized	TRBD1	TGTGCCAGCAGTGGGACAGGGAATGGCTACACCTTC	CASSGTGNGYTF
TRBV7-9	TRBJ1-2	NA	NA	TGTGCCAGCAGCTTAGACTCTTCCTATGGCTACACCTTC	CASSLDSSYGYTF
TRBV2	TRBJ2-7	NA	TRBD2	TGTGCCAGCAGCTGGACTAGCGGGGAGGACGAGCAGTACTTC	CASSWTSGEDEQYF